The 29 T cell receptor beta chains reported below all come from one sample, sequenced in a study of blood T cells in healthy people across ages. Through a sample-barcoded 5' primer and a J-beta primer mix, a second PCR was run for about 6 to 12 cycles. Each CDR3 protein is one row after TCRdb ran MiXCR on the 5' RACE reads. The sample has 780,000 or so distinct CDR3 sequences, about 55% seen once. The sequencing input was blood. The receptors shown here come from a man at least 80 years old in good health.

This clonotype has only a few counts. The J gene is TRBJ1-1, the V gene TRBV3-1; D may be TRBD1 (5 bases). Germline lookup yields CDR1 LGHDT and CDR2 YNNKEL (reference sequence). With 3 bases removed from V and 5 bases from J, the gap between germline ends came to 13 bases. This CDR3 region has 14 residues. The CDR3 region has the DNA TGTGCCAGCAGCCACAGGACACAAGGAACTGAAGCTTTCTTT. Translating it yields CASSHRTQGTEAFF. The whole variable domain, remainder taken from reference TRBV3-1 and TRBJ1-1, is DTAVSQTPKYLVTQMGNDKSIKCEQNLGHDTMYWYKQDSKKFLKIMFSYNNKELIINETVPNRFSPKSPDKAHLNLHINSLELGDSAVYFCASSHRTQGTEAFFGQGTRLTVV.

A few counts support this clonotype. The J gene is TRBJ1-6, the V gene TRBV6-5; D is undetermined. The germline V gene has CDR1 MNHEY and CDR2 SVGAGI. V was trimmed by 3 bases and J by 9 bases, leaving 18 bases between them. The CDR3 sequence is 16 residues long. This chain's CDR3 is CASSYELPTQRSPLHF. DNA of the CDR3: TGTGCCAGCAGTTATGAGCTTCCAACGCAGCGTTCACCCCTCCACTTT.

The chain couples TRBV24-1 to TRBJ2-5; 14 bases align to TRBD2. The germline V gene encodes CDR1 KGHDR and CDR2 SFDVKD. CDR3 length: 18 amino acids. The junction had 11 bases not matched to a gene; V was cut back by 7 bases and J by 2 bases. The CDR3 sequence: CATSGRPTSGRGQETQYF. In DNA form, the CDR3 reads TGTGCCACCAGCGGCAGACCGACTAGCGGGAGGGGTCAAGAGACCCAGTACTTC.

In DNA form, the CDR3 reads TGCAGTGCTAGCCAGTTAAGCGCCCGAGGGGAGACCCAGTACTTC. Translation gives CSASQLSARGETQYF. The chain uses TRBV20-1 and TRBJ2-5; D may be TRBD2 (5 bases). The CDR3 is 15 amino acids. Trimming took off 3 bases at V and 5 bases at J, with 19 bases between the two ends. The germline gives CDR1 DFQATT, CDR2 SNEGSKA (reference sequence).

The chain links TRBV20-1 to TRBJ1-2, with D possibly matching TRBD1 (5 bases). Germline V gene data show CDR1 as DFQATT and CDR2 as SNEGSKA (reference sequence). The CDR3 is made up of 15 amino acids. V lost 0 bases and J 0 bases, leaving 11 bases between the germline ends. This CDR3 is CSARDRAPSNYGYTF. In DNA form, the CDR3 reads TGCAGTGCTAGAGACAGGGCACCCTCTAACTATGGCTACACCTTC.

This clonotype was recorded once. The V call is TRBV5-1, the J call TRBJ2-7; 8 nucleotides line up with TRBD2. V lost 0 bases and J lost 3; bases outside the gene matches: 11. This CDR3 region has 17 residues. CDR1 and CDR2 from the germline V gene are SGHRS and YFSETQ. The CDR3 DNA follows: TGCGCCAGCAGCTTGGCCACTCTAGCGGGTCAATACTACGAGCAGTACTTC. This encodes CASSLATLAGQYYEQYF.

CDR3 protein: CASSLSGLAGGSSYEQYF. Written as DNA, the CDR3 is TGTGCCAGCAGCCTATCGGGATTAGCGGGAGGGAGCTCCTACGAGCAGTACTTC. V usage is TRBV5-4 and J usage is TRBJ2-7; 11 bases fit TRBD2. The J segment lost 0 bases and the V segment lost 4 bases, leaving 12 bases of the junction unmatched. The CDR3 runs to 18 residues. Germline assignment: CDR1 SGHNT and CDR2 YYREEE (reference sequence). Full variable domain (rest looked up from reference TRBV5-4 and TRBJ2-7): ETGVTQSPTHLIKTRGQQVTLRCSSQSGHNTVSWYQQALGQGPQFIFQYYREEENGRGNFPPRFSGLQFPNYSSELNVNALELDDSALYLCASSLSGLAGGSSYEQYFGPGTRLTVT.

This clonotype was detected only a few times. The CDR3 region is CASSFRGYGYNEQFF. In DNA, the CDR3 is TGTGCCAGCAGCTTCAGGGGATATGGGTACAATGAGCAGTTCTTC. This chain uses TRBV7-9 with TRBJ2-1, with D possibly being TRBD1 (6 bases). The germline CDR1 and CDR2 sequences are SEHNR and FQNEAQ (reference sequence). CDR3 size: 15 residues. Trimming left V 3 bases short and J 4 bases short, with 13 bases between.

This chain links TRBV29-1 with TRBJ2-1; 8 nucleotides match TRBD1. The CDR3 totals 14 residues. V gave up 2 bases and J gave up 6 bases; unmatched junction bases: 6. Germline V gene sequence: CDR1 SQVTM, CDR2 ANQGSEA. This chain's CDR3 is CSVEPGQAANEQFF. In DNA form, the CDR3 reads TGCAGCGTTGAACCGGGACAGGCAGCCAATGAGCAGTTCTTC.

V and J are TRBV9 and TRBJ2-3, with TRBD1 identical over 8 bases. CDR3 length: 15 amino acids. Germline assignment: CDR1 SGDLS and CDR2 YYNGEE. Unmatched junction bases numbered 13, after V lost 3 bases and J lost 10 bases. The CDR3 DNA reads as TGTGCCAGCAGCGCCCGAGACAGGGGAGGTGATGCGCAGTATTTT. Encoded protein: CASSARDRGGDAQYF.

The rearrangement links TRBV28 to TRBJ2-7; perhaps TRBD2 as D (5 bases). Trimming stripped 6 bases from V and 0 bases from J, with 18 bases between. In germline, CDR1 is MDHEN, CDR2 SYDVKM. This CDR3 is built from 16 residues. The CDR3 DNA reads TGTGCCAGCAGAAAGCCCCTCGGGCGGGCCTCCTACGAGCAGTACTTC. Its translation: CASRKPLGRASYEQYF. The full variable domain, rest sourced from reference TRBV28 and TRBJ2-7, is DVKVTQSSRYLVKRTGEKVFLECVQDMDHENMFWYRQDPGLGLRLIYFSYDVKMKEKGDIPEGYSVSREKKERFSLILESASTNQTSMYLCASRKPLGRASYEQYFGPGTRLTVT.

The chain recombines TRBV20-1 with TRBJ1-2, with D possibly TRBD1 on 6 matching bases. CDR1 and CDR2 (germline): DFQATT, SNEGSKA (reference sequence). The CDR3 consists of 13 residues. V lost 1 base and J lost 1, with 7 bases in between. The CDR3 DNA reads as TGCAGTGCTAGAGGCAGGGGTAACTATGGCTACACCTTC. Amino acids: CSARGRGNYGYTF.

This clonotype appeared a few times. This chain's CDR3 is CASSNAGYEQYF. CDR3 nucleotides: TGTGCCAGCAGCAATGCAGGCTACGAGCAGTACTTC. This chain links TRBV16 with TRBJ2-7; D ambiguous. Germline V gene sequence: CDR1 KGHSY, CDR2 FQNENV. The CDR3 consists of 12 residues. Between the trimmed V and J ends, which lost 5 bases and 3 bases, there was a span of 8 bases.

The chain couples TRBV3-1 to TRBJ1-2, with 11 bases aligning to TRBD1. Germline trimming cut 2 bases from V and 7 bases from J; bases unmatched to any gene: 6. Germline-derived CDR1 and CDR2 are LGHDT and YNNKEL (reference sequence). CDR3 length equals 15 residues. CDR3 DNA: TGTGCCAGCAGCCAATCCGGGACAGGGGGAGTTGGCTACACCTTC. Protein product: CASSQSGTGGVGYTF.

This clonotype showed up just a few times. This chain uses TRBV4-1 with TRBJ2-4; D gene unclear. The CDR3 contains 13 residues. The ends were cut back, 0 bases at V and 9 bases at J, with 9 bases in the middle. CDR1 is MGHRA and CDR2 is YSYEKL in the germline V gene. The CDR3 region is CASSQDMGSIQYF. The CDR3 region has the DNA TGCGCCAGCAGCCAAGATATGGGAAGCATTCAGTACTTC.

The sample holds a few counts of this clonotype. DNA of the CDR3: TGTGCCTATAAGGGACTCGGTTACGAGCAGTACTTC. Translation gives CAYKGLGYEQYF. J is TRBJ2-4 and V is TRBV30; maybe TRBD2 (6 bases). The J call may be incorrect, as the DNA end agrees better with TRBJ2-7. This CDR3 is built from 12 residues. Germline-derived CDR1 and CDR2 are GTSNPN and SVGIG (reference sequence).

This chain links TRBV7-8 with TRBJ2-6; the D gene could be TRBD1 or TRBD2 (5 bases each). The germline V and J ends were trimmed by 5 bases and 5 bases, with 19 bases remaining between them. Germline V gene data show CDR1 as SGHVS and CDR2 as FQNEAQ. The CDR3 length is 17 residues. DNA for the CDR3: TGTGCCAGCAGCCCAGGGACGGCTAGCTTTAGGGCCAACGTCCTGACTTTC. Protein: CASSPGTASFRANVLTF. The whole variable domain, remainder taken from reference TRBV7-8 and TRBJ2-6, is GAGVSQSPRYKVAKRGQDVALRCDPISGHVSLFWYQQALGQGPEFLTYFQNEAQLDKSGLPSDRFFAERPEGSVSTLKIQRTQQEDSAVYLCASSPGTASFRANVLTFGAGSRLTVL.

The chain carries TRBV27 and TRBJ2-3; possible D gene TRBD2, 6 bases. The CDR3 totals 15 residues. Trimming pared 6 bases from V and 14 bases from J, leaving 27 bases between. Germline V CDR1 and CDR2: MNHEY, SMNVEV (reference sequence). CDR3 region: CASSRVGGIVGYAYF. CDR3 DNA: TGTGCCAGCAGCCGGGTGGGCGGGATAGTAGGATACGCGTATTTT.

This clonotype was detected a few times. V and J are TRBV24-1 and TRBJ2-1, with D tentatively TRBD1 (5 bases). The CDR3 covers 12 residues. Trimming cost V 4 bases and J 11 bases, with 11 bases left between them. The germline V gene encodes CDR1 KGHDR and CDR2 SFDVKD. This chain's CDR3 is CATSDQQGKQFF. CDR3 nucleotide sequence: TGTGCCACCAGTGACCAGCAGGGCAAGCAGTTCTTC.

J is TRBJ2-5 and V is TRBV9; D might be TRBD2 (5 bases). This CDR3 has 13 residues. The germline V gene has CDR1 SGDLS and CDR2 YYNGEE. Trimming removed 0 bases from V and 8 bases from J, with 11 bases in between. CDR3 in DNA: TGTGCCAGCAGCGTAGCGGGAAGTTCTACCCAGTACTTC. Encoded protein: CASSVAGSSTQYF.

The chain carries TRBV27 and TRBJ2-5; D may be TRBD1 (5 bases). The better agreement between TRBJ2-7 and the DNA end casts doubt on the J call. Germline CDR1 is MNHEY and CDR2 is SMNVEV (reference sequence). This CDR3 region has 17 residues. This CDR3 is CASSWSPPSQGVYEQYF. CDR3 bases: TGTGCCAGCAGTTGGTCCCCCCCCTCGCAAGGGGTATACGAGCAGTACTTC.

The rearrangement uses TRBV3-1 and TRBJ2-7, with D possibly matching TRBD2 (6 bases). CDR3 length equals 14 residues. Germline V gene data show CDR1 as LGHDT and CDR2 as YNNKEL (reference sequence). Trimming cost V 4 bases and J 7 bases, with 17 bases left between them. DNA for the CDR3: TGTGCCAGCAGCCCTAGTAGCGGATCTTGGGAGCAGTACTTC. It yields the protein CASSPSSGSWEQYF.

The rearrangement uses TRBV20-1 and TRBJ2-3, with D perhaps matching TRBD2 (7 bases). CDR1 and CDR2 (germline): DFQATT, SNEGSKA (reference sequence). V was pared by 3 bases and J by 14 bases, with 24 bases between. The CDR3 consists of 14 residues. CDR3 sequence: CSARDSGVGRYAYF. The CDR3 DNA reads TGCAGTGCTAGGGACAGCGGGGTGGGGAGATACGCGTATTTT.

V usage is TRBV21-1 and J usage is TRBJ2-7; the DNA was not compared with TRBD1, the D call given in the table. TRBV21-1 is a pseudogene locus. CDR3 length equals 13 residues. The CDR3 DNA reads TGTGCCAGCAGCCGCACCTTCCGGGACAGGGAGTACTTC. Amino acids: CASSRTFRDREYF.

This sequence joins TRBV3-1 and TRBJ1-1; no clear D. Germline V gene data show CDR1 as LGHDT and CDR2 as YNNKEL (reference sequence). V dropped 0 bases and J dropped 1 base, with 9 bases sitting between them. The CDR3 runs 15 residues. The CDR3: CASSQDVSQNTEAFF. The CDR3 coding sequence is TGTGCCAGCAGCCAAGATGTCAGCCAGAACACTGAAGCTTTCTTT.

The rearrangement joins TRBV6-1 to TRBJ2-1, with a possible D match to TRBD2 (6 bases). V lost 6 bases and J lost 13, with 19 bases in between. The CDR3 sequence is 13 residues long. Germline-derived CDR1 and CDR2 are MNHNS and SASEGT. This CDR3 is CASSVVGEETQFF. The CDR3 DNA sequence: TGTGCCAGCAGCGTCGTAGGGGAGGAGACCCAGTTCTTC.

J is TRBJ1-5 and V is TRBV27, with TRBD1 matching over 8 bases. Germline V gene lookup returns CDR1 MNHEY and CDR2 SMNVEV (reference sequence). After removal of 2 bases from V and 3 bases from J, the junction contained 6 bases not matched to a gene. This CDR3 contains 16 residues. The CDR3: CASSLLRTGNNQPQHF. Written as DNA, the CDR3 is TGTGCCAGCAGTTTACTTCGGACAGGGAACAATCAGCCCCAGCATTTT.

CDR3 residues: CASSPDRPRGETQYF. The CDR3 bases are TGTGCCAGCAGCCCCGACAGGCCCCGAGGGGAGACCCAGTACTTC. The rearrangement uses TRBV11-2 and TRBJ2-5, with D possibly matching TRBD1 (6 bases). Deletions cut 5 bases from V and 5 bases from J, with 18 bases between. This CDR3 has 15 amino acids. Per germline, CDR1 SGHAT and CDR2 FQNNGV.

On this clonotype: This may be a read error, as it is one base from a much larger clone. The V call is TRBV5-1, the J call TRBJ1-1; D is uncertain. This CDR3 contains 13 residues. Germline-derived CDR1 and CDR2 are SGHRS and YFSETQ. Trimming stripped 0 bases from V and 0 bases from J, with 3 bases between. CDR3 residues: CASSLDVNTEAFF. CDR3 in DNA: TGCGCCAGCAGCTTGGATGTGAACACTGAAGCTTTCTTT. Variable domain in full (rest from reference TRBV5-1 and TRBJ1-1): KAGVTQTPRYLIKTRGQQVTLSCSPISGHRSVSWYQQTPGQGLQFLFEYFSETQRNKGNFPGRFSGRQFSNSRSEMNVSTLELGDSALYLCASSLDVNTEAFFGQGTRLTVV.